The next 25 T cell receptor beta chains were all read from a single sample in a study of response to subunit inactivated influenza vaccine. TCRdb re-analysed the RT-PCR reads in MiXCR, keeping a single row per CDR3 protein. The table lists hundreds of thousands of distinct CDR3 sequences, approximately 15% of them singletons. Source: PBMCs from blood, taken 14 days before vaccination. The receptors were gathered from a man aged 45 to 65 who received an inactivated influenza vaccine.

The chain joins TRBV20-1 to TRBJ2-3; 9 positions match TRBD2. The CDR3 length is 15 residues. With 0 bases clipped from V and 2 bases from J, the junction kept 3 bases outside the gene matches. The germline V gene encodes CDR1 DFQATT and CDR2 SNEGSKA (reference sequence). The CDR3 here is CSARDLAGPTDTQYF. In DNA form, the CDR3 reads TGCAGTGCTAGAGATCTAGCGGGGCCCACAGATACGCAGTATTTT.

J is TRBJ1-5 and V is TRBV6-1; 7 bases line up with TRBD1. The length of the CDR3 is 13 residues. The junction had 8 bases not matched to a gene; V was cut back by 10 bases and J by 5 bases. Germline CDR1 and CDR2: MNHNS and SASEGT. The CDR3 spells CATNRDRDQPQHF. The CDR3 bases are TGTGCCACAAACCGGGACAGAGATCAGCCCCAGCATTTT.

The V gene is TRBV7-9, the J gene TRBJ2-2, with 7 positions matching TRBD1. Germline trimming cut 6 bases from V and 5 bases from J; bases unmatched to any gene: 12. Germline CDR1 is SEHNR and CDR2 is FQNEAQ (reference sequence). This CDR3 is 16 amino acids long. CDR3 in amino acids: CASSTRQGEATGELFF. CDR3 nucleotides: TGTGCCAGCAGTACACGACAGGGAGAGGCAACCGGGGAGCTGTTTTTT.

This clonotype was seen a few times. CDR3 nucleotide sequence: TGTGCCAGCAGCCGGGCGGGACTAACGAACACCGGGGAGCTGTTTTTT. Protein: CASSRAGLTNTGELFF. J is TRBJ2-2 and V is TRBV6-2 or TRBV6-3; the match to TRBD2 covers 7 bases. The trim removed 6 bases at V and 0 bases at J, leaving 7 bases unmatched. The germline gives CDR1 MNHEY, CDR2 SVGEGT. The CDR3 is 16 residues long.

This rearrangement joins TRBV29-1 to TRBJ2-1; D possibly corresponds to TRBD2 (5 bases). The CDR3 has 15 amino acids. Per germline, CDR1 SQVTM and CDR2 ANQGSEA. The V end lost 6 bases, the J end lost 7 bases, and 22 bases lay between the germline ends. CDR3 residues: CSVKKGDGIGNEQFF. The CDR3 DNA reads TGCAGCGTGAAAAAGGGTGACGGGATTGGTAATGAGCAGTTCTTC.

The genes are TRBV24-1 and TRBJ2-2; the D is unclear. In germline, CDR1 is KGHDR, CDR2 SFDVKD. V lost 4 bases, J lost 3 bases, and 2 bases lay in between. The CDR3 contains 12 residues. The CDR3 DNA follows: TGTGCCACCAGTGAATACACCGGGGAGCTGTTTTTT. Translation gives CATSEYTGELFF.

This clonotype has just a few counts. The rearrangement uses TRBV7-7 and TRBJ2-5, with 8 bases that match TRBD1. Trimming took 5 bases from V and 3 from J; bases not matched to a gene: 8. The CDR3 covers 15 residues. Germline V gene sequence: CDR1 SSHAT, CDR2 FNYEAQ (reference sequence). The CDR3 bases are TGTGCCAGCAGCACGCGACAGGGGAAGAAAGAGACCCAGTACTTC. Protein sequence: CASSTRQGKKETQYF.

In this sample, this clonotype turned up a few times. The V gene is TRBV6-2 or TRBV6-3, the J gene TRBJ2-7, with 8 positions matching TRBD1. The length of the CDR3 is 15 residues. V shed 0 bases, J shed 3 bases, and the junction held 4 bases outside the gene matches. Germline-derived CDR1 and CDR2 are MNHEY and SVGEGT. The CDR3 DNA reads as TGTGCCAGCAGTTACTCGGCAGGGGGCATCTACGAGCAGTACTTC. Amino acids: CASSYSAGGIYEQYF.

This clonotype was seen only once. The chain recombines TRBV19 with TRBJ2-7, with 7 bases fitting TRBD2. CDR3 length equals 11 residues. Unmatched junction bases numbered 2, after V lost 6 bases and J lost 6 bases. Germline V CDR1 and CDR2: LNHDA, SQIVND (reference sequence). CDR3 nucleotides: TGTGCCAGTAGATGGGGGGGCGAGCAGTACTTC. Translation gives CASRWGGEQYF.

CDR3 bases: TGTGCCAGCAGTTCCATAGGGACAGGGGACGTGGAGACCCAGTACTTC. Protein: CASSSIGTGDVETQYF. The V call is TRBV28, the J call TRBJ2-5; 10 bases fit TRBD1. Losses at the gene ends were 4 bases for V and 5 bases for J; bases not matched to a gene: 10. The CDR3 is 16 residues long. CDR1 and CDR2 from the germline V gene are MDHEN and SYDVKM.

This clonotype was seen only a few times. The chain is built from TRBV5-1 and TRBJ2-7; tentative D call: TRBD1 (5 bases). Per germline, CDR1 SGHRS and CDR2 YFSETQ. With 2 bases removed from V and 2 bases from J, the gap between germline ends came to 11 bases. This CDR3 is built from 14 residues. The CDR3 DNA reads TGCGCCAGCAGCTTACAACAGGCCACCTACGAGCAGTACTTC. This translates into CASSLQQATYEQYF. Full variable domain (rest looked up from reference TRBV5-1 and TRBJ2-7): KAGVTQTPRYLIKTRGQQVTLSCSPISGHRSVSWYQQTPGQGLQFLFEYFSETQRNKGNFPGRFSGRQFSNSRSEMNVSTLELGDSALYLCASSLQQATYEQYFGPGTRLTVT.

The J gene is TRBJ2-7, the V gene TRBV2, with 8 bases lining up with TRBD1. The J segment lost 5 bases and the V segment lost 1 base, leaving 4 bases of the junction unmatched. The CDR3 has 14 amino acids. In germline, CDR1 is SNHLY, CDR2 FYNNEI. CDR3 loop: CASSEGTGSHEQYF. The CDR3 DNA sequence: TGTGCCAGCAGTGAAGGGACAGGGTCCCACGAGCAGTACTTC.

The sample holds a few counts of this clonotype. V gene TRBV7-2 combines with J gene TRBJ2-3, with D perhaps TRBD2 (5 bases). Between the trimmed V and J ends, which lost 0 bases and 2 bases, there was a span of 9 bases. Germline CDR1 reads SGHTA; CDR2 reads FQGNSA. The CDR3 contains 15 residues. CDR3 DNA sequence: TGTGCCAGCAGCTTAGCGGGAGTTGTCACAGATACGCAGTATTTT. It yields the protein CASSLAGVVTDTQYF.

This clonotype was observed many times. CDR3 region: CASSIQDSYEQYF. The CDR3 DNA reads TGTGCCAGTAGTATACAGGACTCCTACGAGCAGTACTTC. The chain uses TRBV19 and TRBJ2-7; no definite D call. Germline V gives CDR1 LNHDA, CDR2 SQIVND (reference sequence). The CDR3 has 13 residues. Between the trimmed V and J ends, which lost 2 bases and 0 bases, there was a span of 5 bases.

This sequence joins TRBV12-3 or TRBV12-4 and TRBJ2-3; 13 bases are shared with TRBD2. The CDR3 has 16 residues. Trimming at V came to 3 bases and at J to 6 bases, leaving 6 bases not matched to a gene. CDR3 nucleotides: TGTGCCAGCAGTTTCGGACTAGCGGGAGCGTCCGATACGCAGTATTTT. Protein: CASSFGLAGASDTQYF.

This clonotype was seen a few times. The V call is TRBV20-1, the J call TRBJ2-7, with TRBD1 matching over 7 bases. The CDR3 is made up of 13 amino acids. Germline V gives CDR1 DFQATT, CDR2 SNEGSKA (reference sequence). The trim removed 2 bases at V and 4 bases at J, leaving 5 bases unmatched. The CDR3 here is CSARRTGIYEQYF. CDR3 nucleotide sequence: TGCAGTGCTAGAAGGACAGGAATTTACGAGCAGTACTTC.

This clonotype has a handful of counts. V is TRBV6-1 and J is TRBJ2-7, with 7 bases that match TRBD1. Germline CDR1 reads MNHNS; CDR2 reads SASEGT. The CDR3 loop spans 14 amino acids. The V segment lost 8 bases and the J segment 0 bases; nucleotides outside the gene matches: 7. CDR3 in amino acids: CASGKTGSSYEQYF. The CDR3 coding sequence is TGTGCCAGCGGGAAGACAGGGAGCTCCTACGAGCAGTACTTC.

This clonotype has at least ten counts. This rearrangement joins TRBV4-3 to TRBJ2-2; weak D call: TRBD1 (6 bases). The V gene lost 3 bases and the J gene lost 7 bases, with 15 bases spanning the gap. The CDR3 is 15 amino acids. Germline V gene sequence: CDR1 LGHNA, CDR2 YSLEER. The CDR3 protein is CASSHLGARIGELFF. In nucleotides, the CDR3 is TGCGCCAGCAGCCATTTGGGGGCTCGAATCGGGGAGCTGTTTTTT.

This chain uses TRBV21-1 with TRBJ2-1; the table's D gene call, TRBD1, was not cross checked with the DNA. TRBV21-1 is termed a pseudogene. The CDR3 is made up of 17 amino acids. The CDR3, as DNA: TGTGCCAGCAGCGTGACTGAAGGGGGGGACAACTACAATGAGCAGTTCTTC. Amino acid sequence: CASSVTEGGDNYNEQFF.

In its sample, this clonotype was seen a few times. This rearrangement joins TRBV10-3 to TRBJ1-1, with 9 bases aligning to TRBD1. The CDR3 is 14 residues long. Germline lookup yields CDR1 ENHRY and CDR2 SYGVKD. Trimming at V came to 4 bases and at J to 5 bases, leaving 5 bases not matched to a gene. The CDR3 reads CAISADRGHTEAFF. The CDR3 DNA reads as TGTGCCATCAGTGCGGACAGGGGACATACTGAAGCTTTCTTT.

This clonotype turned up a few times. The chain combines TRBV9 with TRBJ2-1, with unresolved D. V lost 0 bases to trimming and J lost 6 bases, with 13 bases between them. There are 15 residues in the CDR3. Germline V gives CDR1 SGDLS, CDR2 YYNGEE. The CDR3 region has the DNA TGTGCCAGCAGCGTAGCGAACAGCGCGTCCAATGAGCAGTTCTTC. Translation gives CASSVANSASNEQFF.

The V gene is TRBV11-2, the J gene TRBJ2-7; TRBD2 agrees at 11 bases. This CDR3 comprises 18 residues. Germline V gives CDR1 SGHAT, CDR2 FQNNGV. V dropped 1 base and J dropped 3; count of bases not matched to a gene: 11. CDR3 coding DNA: TGTGCCAGCAGCTTAGGTGGGTCTAGCGGGAGGATCGGCTACGAGCAGTACTTC. Translated, it gives CASSLGGSSGRIGYEQYF. Variable domain in full (rest from reference TRBV11-2 and TRBJ2-7): EAGVAQSPRYKIIEKRQSVAFWCNPISGHATLYWYQQILGQGPKLLIQFQNNGVVDDSQLPKDRFSAERLKGVDSTLKIQPAKLEDSAVYLCASSLGGSSGRIGYEQYFGPGTRLTVT.

This chain uses TRBV20-1 with TRBJ1-4; TRBD1 might be the D (5 bases). V dropped 0 bases and J dropped 7 bases, with 15 bases sitting between them. The germline V gene has CDR1 DFQATT and CDR2 SNEGSKA (reference sequence). This CDR3 region has 15 residues. The CDR3 nucleotides read TGCAGTGCTAGAGATCAGGCCAGGGAGACTGAAAAACTGTTTTTT. Protein: CSARDQARETEKLFF.

The J gene is TRBJ2-3, the V gene TRBV7-2, with D unresolved. This CDR3 has 13 amino acids. Germline CDR1 is SGHTA and CDR2 is FQGNSA. The germline V and J ends were trimmed by 5 bases and 2 bases, with 8 bases remaining between them. The CDR3, as DNA: TGTGCCAGCAGCCCCCTTACCACAGATACGCAGTATTTT. As protein: CASSPLTTDTQYF.

The sample holds many counts of this clonotype. The V call is TRBV28, the J call TRBJ1-6, with 8 positions matching TRBD1. This CDR3 spans 14 amino acids. The V and J ends lost 10 bases and 3 bases, in that order; junction bases with no gene match: 5. Germline V gene lookup returns CDR1 MDHEN and CDR2 SYDVKM. DNA of the CDR3: TGTGCCATCCAAACAGGGGGCTATAATTCACCCCTCCACTTT. It yields the protein CAIQTGGYNSPLHF.